This is a list of T cell receptor beta chains from one sample in a study of post-analysis software for immune sequencing data. MiXCR was run by TCRdb on the PCR reads, yielding one entry per CDR3 protein. The table includes 650,000 to 900,000 distinct CDR3 sequences, more than 45% detected once. Sequencing was performed on blood. These receptors were collected from a girl between 5 and 17 years old with multiple sclerosis. Both conserved end residues are part of each CDR3. The D gene is left open where the match is weak. Only part of the rows carry a size: once, few, many, or a class if the clone is expanded.

TRBD1	TRBJ2-7	TRBV10-3	few	TGTGCCACCACGGGACAGAGCTCCTACGAGCAGTACTTC	CATTGQSSYEQYF
-	TRBJ2-7	TRBV4-1	few	TGCGCCAGCAGCCAAGACCCCGGGGGAACCTCCTACGAGCAGTACTTC	CASSQDPGGTSYEQYF
-	TRBJ1-4	TRBV20-1	once	TGCAGTGCCTCTGGCGGGGGTGTGGATGAAAAACTGTTTTTT	CSASGGGVDEKLFF
-	TRBJ1-5	TRBV27	-	TGTGCCAGCAGACCTAGGACGGTTAGCAATCAGCCCCAGCATTTT	CASRPRTVSNQPQHF
-	TRBJ2-7	TRBV7-2	-	TGTGCCAGCAGCTACTTCCGGGACGGCTACGAGCAGTACTTC	CASSYFRDGYEQYF
-	TRBJ2-7	TRBV20-1	few	TGCAGTGCTAGACCCGCTCAACAGGGATTCCGCCGGGAGCAGTACTTC	CSARPAQQGFRREQYF
-	TRBJ2-3	TRBV12-3/TRBV12-4	-	TGTGCCAGCAGTTTAGGGGTTGGAGATACGCAGTATTTT	CASSLGVGDTQYF
TRBD2	TRBJ2-1	TRBV5-1	-	TGCGCCAGCAGCGGTAGCGGGAGTTCGCAGTTCTTC	CASSGSGSSQFF
-	TRBJ2-1	TRBV28	-	TGTGACAGCAGTTCATACGAGGGGCCGGGCAATGAGCAGTTCTTC	CDSSSYEGPGNEQFF
TRBD1	TRBJ1-2	TRBV4-1	-	TGCGCCAGCAGCCCGGAGACCGGGACAGGGTTCCATGGCTACACCTTC	CASSPETGTGFHGYTF
-	TRBJ1-4	TRBV20-1	few	TGCAGTGCTAGAAGTACTTATAATGAAAAACTGTTTTTT	CSARSTYNEKLFF
-	TRBJ2-1	TRBV4-2	-	TGTGCCAGCAGCCTCACCACACCGGGGGGCGGGAGAGAGGAGCAGTTCTTC	CASSLTTPGGGREEQFF
TRBD2	TRBJ2-7	TRBV3-1	-	TGTGCCAGCAGCCCACCGGGACTAGGTCACTACGAGCAGTACTTC	CASSPPGLGHYEQYF
-	TRBJ2-5	TRBV20-1	-	TGCAGTGCTGTTGACCCAATTGGGGAGACCCAGTACTTC	CSAVDPIGETQYF
-	TRBJ2-1	TRBV4-2	-	TGTGCCAGCAGCCCTGAGGGACCGAGAAAGAATGAGCAGTTCTTC	CASSPEGPRKNEQFF
-	TRBJ1-3	TRBV6-6	-	TGTGCCAGCAGTCACATCCAAAACACCATATATTTT	CASSHIQNTIYF
-	TRBJ2-7	TRBV4-2	few	TGTGCCAGCAGCTTGCGACAGACCCGGGAACGTTACGAGCAGTACTTC	CASSLRQTRERYEQYF
-	TRBJ2-3	TRBV7-9	-	TGTGCCAGCAATAGCGAACCCACAGATACGCAGTATTTT	CASNSEPTDTQYF
-	TRBJ2-3	TRBV9	few	TGTGCCAGCAGCGCCCGACAGGTTAGAGATACGCAGTATTTT	CASSARQVRDTQYF
-	TRBJ2-1	TRBV30	-	TGTGCCTGGAGAACCCCCGCGAGCAATGAGCAGTTCTTC	CAWRTPASNEQFF
TRBD2	TRBJ2-1	TRBV12-3/TRBV12-4	-	TGTGCCAGCAGTCGGGGGGTCCTAGCGCGCGAGCAGTTCTTC	CASSRGVLAREQFF
TRBD2	TRBJ2-1	TRBV9	-	TGTGCCAGCAGCGTAGGGGGGCGGGAGGGCGATGAGCAGTTCTTC	CASSVGGREGDEQFF
-	TRBJ2-3	TRBV10-3	few	TGTGCCACCCGTTTAGCGAAGTCCAGCACAGATACGCAGTATTTT	CATRLAKSSTDTQYF
TRBD2	TRBJ2-5	TRBV14	few	TGTGCCAGCAGCCAAGCAGCGGGGGTTGGTGAGCAGTACTTC	CASSQAAGVGEQYF
-	TRBJ2-7	TRBV3-1	-	TGTGCCAGCAGCCAAGCGGGGAAACTGGATGCCGAGCAGTACTTC	CASSQAGKLDAEQYF
TRBD1	TRBJ2-7	TRBV20-1	few	TGCAGTGCCCACCCTGGGACAGAGGGGGCTATGAGCTCCTACGAGCAGTACTTC	CSAHPGTEGAMSSYEQYF
-	TRBJ2-7	TRBV5-1	-	TGCGCCAGCAGCATGGAACCGAGCTCCTACAATGAGCAGTACTTC	CASSMEPSSYNEQYF
TRBD1	TRBJ2-7	TRBV20-1	-	TGCAGTGCTACATCCCACAGGGGCTCCTACGAGCAGTACTTC	CSATSHRGSYEQYF